This T cell receptor (beta chain) was sequenced during a study of CD8+ T cells in alopecia areata. For the study at large: A 6-month off-drug phase came after tofacitinib, which had lasted 6 to 18 months.

Study-wide findings and caveats: Sequencing of scalp samples also captures resident alphabeta T cells of normal skin. Higher clonality than in normal scalp was seen in lesional scalp, especially alopecia totalis/universalis.

On this clone: What it recognizes is unknown.

Germline loops: CDR1 SGHNT, CDR2 YYREEE (reference sequence). The germline V and J ends were trimmed by 0 bases and 3 bases, with 13 bases remaining between them. The CDR3 runs to 15 residues. Reverse transcribed after extraction, RNA yielded cDNA as the sequencing template. The protocol was immunoSEQ multiplex PCR, while the TCRdb copy is restricted to in-frame clones and leaves out a portion. This table has about 200,000 clones, approximately 52% appearing once. The clonotype originates from a human donor with alopecia areata. This sample comprised CD4+ T cells sorted from blood, obtained at week 0. This chain joins TRBV5-4 and TRBJ2-7; unclear D gene. CDR3 region: CASSLGVGINYEQYF. CDR3 bases: TGTGCCAGCAGCTTGGGTGTAGGGATAAACTACGAGCAGTACTTC.